This TCR beta chain stems from a study of control samples from healthy donors and cancer patients. In its sample, this clone was seen a few times. TCRdb's copy holds only in-frame clones and misses some; the assay was immunoSEQ multiplex PCR. The sample has under 85,000 clones; roughly 82% are singletons. The CDR3 covers 10 residues. V gave up 4 bases and J gave up 10 bases, with 8 bases separating them. Germline V CDR1 and CDR2: SQVTM, ANQGSEA. Input material: PBMCs. V usage is TRBV29-1 and J usage is TRBJ2-1; D possibly corresponds to TRBD2 (5 bases). This TCR came from a man aged 55 to 69 with head and neck cancer. CDR3 sequence reads: CSVVSGEQFF. In DNA form, the CDR3 reads TGCAGCGTTGTTTCGGGAGAGCAGTTCTTC.